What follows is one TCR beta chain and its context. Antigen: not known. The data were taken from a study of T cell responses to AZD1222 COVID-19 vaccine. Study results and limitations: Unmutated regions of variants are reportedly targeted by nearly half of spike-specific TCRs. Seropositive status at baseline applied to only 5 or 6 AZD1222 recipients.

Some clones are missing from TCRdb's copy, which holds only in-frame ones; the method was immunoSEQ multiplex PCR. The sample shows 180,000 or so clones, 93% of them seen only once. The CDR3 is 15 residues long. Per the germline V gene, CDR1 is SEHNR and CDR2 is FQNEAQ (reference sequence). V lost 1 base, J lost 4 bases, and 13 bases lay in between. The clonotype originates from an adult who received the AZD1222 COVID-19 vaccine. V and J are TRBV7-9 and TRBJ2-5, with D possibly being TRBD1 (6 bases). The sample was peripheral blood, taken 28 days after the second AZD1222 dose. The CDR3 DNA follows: TGTGCCAGCAGCTTAGGTGGGGGCAGGGGAGAGACCCAGTACTTC. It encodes CASSLGGGRGETQYF.